These 8 T cell receptor beta chains were sequenced from one sample in a study of shared clonotypes between healthy human individuals (dated by TCRdb to 2018 to 2020). Library preparation used the immunoSEQ multiplex PCR assay. TCRdb took this table from immuneACCESS and kept in-frame rearrangements with V and J called. Such tables lack part of the clones; where checked against another copy, unresolved V genes explain under half of the gap, and the rest is unexplained. This sample is represented by some 2,500,000 clones; 92% of them were singletons. Approximately 0.39% of the sample is in the top ten clones. Sample: naive CD4+ T cells from PBMCs. The cell subset or site label here, explained by the study, means: CD45RA+ positively selected. Receptors were obtained from a man aged 18 to 35 in good health. Some clones in this sample may be carry-over from other donors' samples.

The chain recombines TRBV6-5 with TRBJ2-7; either TRBD1 or TRBD2 may fit D (5 bases each). Germline-derived CDR1 and CDR2 are MNHEY and SVGAGI. CDR3 size: 15 residues. The V end lost 0 bases, the J end lost 5 bases, and 14 bases lay between the germline ends. The CDR3 loop is CASSYSGAGTHEQYF. CDR3 bases: TGTGCCAGCAGTTACTCTGGGGCAGGGACCCACGAGCAGTACTTC.

This clone was seen once. This rearrangement joins TRBV29-1 to TRBJ1-1; TRBD1 is a possible D gene (5 bases). The CDR3 has 14 residues. Germline V lookup: CDR1 SQVTM, CDR2 ANQGSEA. V dropped 4 bases and J dropped 3 bases, with 15 bases sitting between them. CDR3 loop: CSVGARRGYTEAFF. CDR3 DNA: TGCAGCGTTGGGGCTCGACGGGGGTACACTGAAGCTTTCTTT.

The V and J genes are TRBV28 and TRBJ2-1; 10 bases line up with TRBD2. V shed 3 bases and J 9 bases; nucleotides not matched to a gene: 5. Germline V gene data show CDR1 as MDHEN and CDR2 as SYDVKM. The CDR3 runs to 14 residues. DNA of the CDR3: TGTGCCAGCAGTTTGCTAGCGGGAGAAGTTGAGCAGTTCTTC. It translates to CASSLLAGEVEQFF.

The V call is TRBV28, the J call TRBJ1-2; maybe TRBD1 (6 bases). Germline-derived CDR1 and CDR2 are MDHEN and SYDVKM. V lost 6 bases and J lost 3, with 11 bases in between. The CDR3 extends over 13 amino acids. The CDR3 sequence is CASRSTGYYGYTF. The CDR3 DNA sequence: TGTGCCAGCAGATCTACAGGGTACTATGGCTACACCTTC.

The chain uses TRBV2 and TRBJ2-7; 8 bases agree with TRBD2. The CDR3 loop spans 15 amino acids. Looked up from germline, CDR1 is SNHLY and CDR2 is FYNNEI. V shed 6 bases and J 6 bases; nucleotides not matched to a gene: 13. For the CDR3, the DNA is TGTGCCAGCAGCATGGGACTAGGCGGAGTAGGCGAGCAGTACTTC. Translated: CASSMGLGGVGEQYF.

The CDR3, as DNA: TGTGCCAGCGGGAAGGGACAGGGGAACGGGGAGCTGTTTTTT. This codes for CASGKGQGNGELFF. The V gene is TRBV11-1, the J gene TRBJ2-2; 10 nucleotides line up with TRBD1. This CDR3 spans 14 amino acids. Per germline, CDR1 SGHAT and CDR2 FQDESV (reference sequence). V shed 8 bases and J 7 bases; nucleotides not matched to a gene: 7.

The chain is built from TRBV19 and TRBJ1-5; TRBD1 matches at 9 bases. Trimming took 4 bases from V and 4 from J; bases not matched to a gene: 8. The germline CDR1 and CDR2 sequences are LNHDA and SQIVND (reference sequence). The CDR3 is made up of 16 amino acids. The CDR3 sequence is CASSTQQGARNQPQHF. Here the CDR3 DNA reads TGTGCCAGTAGTACCCAACAGGGGGCTCGGAATCAGCCCCAGCATTTT.

J is TRBJ2-1 and V is TRBV29-1, with no clear D. V shed 4 bases and J shed 4 bases, with 14 bases lying between them. Per the germline V gene, CDR1 is SQVTM and CDR2 is ANQGSEA. The CDR3 consists of 14 residues. The CDR3 loop reads CSVAHGNPYNEQFF. The CDR3 DNA is TGCAGCGTTGCGCATGGCAACCCGTACAATGAGCAGTTCTTC.